This T cell receptor beta chain was observed in a study of blood T cells in healthy people across ages. Findings and limits, study-wide: Changes in expanded clonotypes were possibly confounded, as the CMV status of donors was unknown.

The sample holds a few counts of this clonotype. Its antigen is not known. The germline CDR1 and CDR2 sequences are SNHLY and FYNNEI. The CDR3 consists of 13 residues. Unmatched junction bases numbered 6, after V lost 8 bases and J lost 7 bases. A sample-barcoded 5' primer and a J-beta primer mix were used in a second PCR of roughly 6 to 11 cycles. The template-switch adaptor was a 5' adaptor with 12 random nucleotides. It tagged each cDNA molecule. TCRdb fed the 5' RACE reads into MiXCR, producing one record per CDR3 protein. The sample shows roughly 1.5 million distinct CDR3 sequences, approximately 39% of them seen only once.

The sequence was obtained from a woman aged 18-29 years in good health. J is TRBJ2-1 and V is TRBV2, with 9 bases matching TRBD2. The sequencing input was blood. CDR3 in DNA: TGTGCCAGCCGACTAGCGGAAGGGAATGAGCAGTTCTTC. It translates to CASRLAEGNEQFF.